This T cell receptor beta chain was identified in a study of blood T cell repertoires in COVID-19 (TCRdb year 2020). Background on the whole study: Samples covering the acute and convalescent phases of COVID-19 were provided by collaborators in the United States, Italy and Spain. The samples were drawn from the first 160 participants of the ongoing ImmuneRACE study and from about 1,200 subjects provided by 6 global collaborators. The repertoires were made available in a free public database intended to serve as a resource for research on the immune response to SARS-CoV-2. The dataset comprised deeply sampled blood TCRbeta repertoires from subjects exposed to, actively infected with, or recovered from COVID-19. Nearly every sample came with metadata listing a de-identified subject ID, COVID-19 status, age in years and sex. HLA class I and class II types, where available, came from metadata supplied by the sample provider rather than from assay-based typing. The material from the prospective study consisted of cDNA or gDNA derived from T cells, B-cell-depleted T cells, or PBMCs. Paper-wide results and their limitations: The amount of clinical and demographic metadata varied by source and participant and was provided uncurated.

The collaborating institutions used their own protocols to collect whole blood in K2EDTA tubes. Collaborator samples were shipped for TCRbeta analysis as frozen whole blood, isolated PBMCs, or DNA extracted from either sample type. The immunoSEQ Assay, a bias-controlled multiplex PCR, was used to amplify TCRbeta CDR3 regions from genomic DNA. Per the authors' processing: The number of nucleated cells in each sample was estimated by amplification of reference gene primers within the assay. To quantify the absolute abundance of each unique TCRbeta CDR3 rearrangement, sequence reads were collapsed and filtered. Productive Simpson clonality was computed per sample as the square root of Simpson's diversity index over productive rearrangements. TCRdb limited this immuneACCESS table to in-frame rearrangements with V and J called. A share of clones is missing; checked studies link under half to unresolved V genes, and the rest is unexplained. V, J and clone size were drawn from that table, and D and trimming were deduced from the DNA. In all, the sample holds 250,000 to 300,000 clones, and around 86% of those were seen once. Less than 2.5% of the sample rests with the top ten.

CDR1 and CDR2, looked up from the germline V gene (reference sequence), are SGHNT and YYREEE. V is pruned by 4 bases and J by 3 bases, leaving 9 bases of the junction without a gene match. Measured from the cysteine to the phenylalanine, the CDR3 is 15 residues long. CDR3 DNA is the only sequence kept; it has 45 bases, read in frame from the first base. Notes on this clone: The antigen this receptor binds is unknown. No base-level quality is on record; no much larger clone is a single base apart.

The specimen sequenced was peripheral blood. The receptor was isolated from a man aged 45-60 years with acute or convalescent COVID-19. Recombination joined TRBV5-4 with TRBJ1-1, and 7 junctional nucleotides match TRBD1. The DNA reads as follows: TGTGCCAGCAGCATTAACAGGGGATGGGACACTGAAGCTTTCTTT. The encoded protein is CASSINRGWDTEAFF. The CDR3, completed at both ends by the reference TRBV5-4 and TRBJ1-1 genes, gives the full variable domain ETGVTQSPTHLIKTRGQQVTLRCSSQSGHNTVSWYQQALGQGPQFIFQYYREEENGRGNFPPRFSGLQFPNYSSELNVNALELDDSALYLCASSINRGWDTEAFFGQGTRLTVV.